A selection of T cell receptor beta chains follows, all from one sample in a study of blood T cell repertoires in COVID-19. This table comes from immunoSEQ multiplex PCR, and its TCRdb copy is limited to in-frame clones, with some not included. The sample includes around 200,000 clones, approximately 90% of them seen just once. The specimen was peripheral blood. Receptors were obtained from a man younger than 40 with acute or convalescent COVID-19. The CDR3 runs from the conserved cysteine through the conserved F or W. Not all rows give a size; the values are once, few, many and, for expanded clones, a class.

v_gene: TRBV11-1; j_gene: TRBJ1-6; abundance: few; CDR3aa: CASRISSYNSPLHF
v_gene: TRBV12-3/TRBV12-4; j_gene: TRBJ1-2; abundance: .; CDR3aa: CASSYRSDTGYTF
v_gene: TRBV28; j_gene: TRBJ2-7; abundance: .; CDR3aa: CASVYYSAQYF
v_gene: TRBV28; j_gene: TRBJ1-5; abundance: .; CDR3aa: CASSPTTGINQPQHF
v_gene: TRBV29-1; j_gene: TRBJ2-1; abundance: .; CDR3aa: CSVLTGLGSYNEQFF
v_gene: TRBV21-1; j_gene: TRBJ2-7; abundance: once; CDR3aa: CASSDCQDRGYEQYF
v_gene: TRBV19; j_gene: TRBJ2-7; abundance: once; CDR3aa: CASSIWAPTSQFEQYF
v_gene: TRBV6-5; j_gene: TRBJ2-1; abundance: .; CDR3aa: CASSYSAGDNEQFF
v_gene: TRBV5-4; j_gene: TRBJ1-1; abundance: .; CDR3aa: CASSRTGLGDTEAFF
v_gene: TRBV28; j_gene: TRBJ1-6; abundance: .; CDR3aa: CATKDRVTSPLHF
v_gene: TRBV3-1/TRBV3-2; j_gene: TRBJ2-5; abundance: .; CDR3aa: CASSLRTSGRSETQYF
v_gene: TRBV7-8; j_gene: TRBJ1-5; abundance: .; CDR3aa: CASSSQGLQSNQPQHF
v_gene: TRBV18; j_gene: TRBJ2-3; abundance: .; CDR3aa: CASSRGTSGRDTQYF
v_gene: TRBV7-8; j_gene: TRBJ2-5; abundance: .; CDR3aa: CASSLVGGTVETQYF
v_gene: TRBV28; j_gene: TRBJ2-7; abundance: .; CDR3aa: CAAEQGETEQYF
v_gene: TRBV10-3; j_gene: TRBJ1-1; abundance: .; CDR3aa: CAISGLNGDTEAFF
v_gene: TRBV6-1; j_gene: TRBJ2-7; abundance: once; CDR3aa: CASSETVPGAYEQYF
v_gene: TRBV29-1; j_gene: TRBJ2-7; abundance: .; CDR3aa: CSVTRGTGGNEQYF
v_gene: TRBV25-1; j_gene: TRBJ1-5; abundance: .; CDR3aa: CASSEMGQGGQPQHF
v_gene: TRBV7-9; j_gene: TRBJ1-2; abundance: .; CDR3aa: CASSPRWGYTF
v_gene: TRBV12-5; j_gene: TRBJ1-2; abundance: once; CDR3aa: CASGLVRGYGYTF
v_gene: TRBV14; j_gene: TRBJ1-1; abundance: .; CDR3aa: CASSRQHSTTEAFF
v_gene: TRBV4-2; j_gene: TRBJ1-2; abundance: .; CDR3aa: CASSQESLGSTYGYTF
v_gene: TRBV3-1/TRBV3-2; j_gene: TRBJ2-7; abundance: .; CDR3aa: CASSQEHTSGTYEQYF
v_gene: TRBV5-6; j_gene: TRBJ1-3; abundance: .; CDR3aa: CASSLRGSGNTIYF
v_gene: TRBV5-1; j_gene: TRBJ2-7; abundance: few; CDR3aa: CASGRGANYEQYF
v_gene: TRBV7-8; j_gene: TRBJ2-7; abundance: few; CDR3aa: CASSRHGQGLAEQYF
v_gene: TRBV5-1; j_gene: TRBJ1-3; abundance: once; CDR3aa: CASSLGGEGNTIYF
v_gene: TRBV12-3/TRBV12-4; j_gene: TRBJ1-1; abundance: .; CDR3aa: CASSLRVTEAFF
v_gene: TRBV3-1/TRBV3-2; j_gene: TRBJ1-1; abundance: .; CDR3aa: CASSQTRTITEAFF
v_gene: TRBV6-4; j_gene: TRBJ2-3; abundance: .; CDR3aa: CASSNLSGGADTQYF
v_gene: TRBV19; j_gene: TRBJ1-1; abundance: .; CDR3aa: CASSREGKNTEAFF
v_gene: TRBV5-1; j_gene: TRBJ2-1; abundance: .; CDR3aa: CASSLGLGGNAVDNEQFF
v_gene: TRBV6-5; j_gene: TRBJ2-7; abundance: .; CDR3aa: CASSYSSGVLPYEQYF
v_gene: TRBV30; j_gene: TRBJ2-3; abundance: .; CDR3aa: CAWSRTGVTDTQYF
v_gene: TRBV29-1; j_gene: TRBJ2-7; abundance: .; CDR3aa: CSGEDRTGQYF
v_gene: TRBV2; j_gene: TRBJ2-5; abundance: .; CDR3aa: CASSEISYYDQETQYF
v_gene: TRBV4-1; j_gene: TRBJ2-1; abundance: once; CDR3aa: CASSRRRTSGSNEQFF
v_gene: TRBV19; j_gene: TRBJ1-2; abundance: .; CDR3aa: CASSSNRAGVYGYTF
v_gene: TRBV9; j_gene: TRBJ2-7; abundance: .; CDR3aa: CASSVAFDSFYEQYF
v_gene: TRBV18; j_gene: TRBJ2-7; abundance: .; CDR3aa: CASSSTGGDEQYF
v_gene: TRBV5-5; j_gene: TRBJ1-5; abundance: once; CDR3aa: CASSLSGDQPQHF